Presented here are 22 T cell receptor beta chains from one specimen sequenced in a study of OX40 agonist ivuxolimab in advanced cancers. The table came from immunoSEQ multiplex PCR; TCRdb's copy has only in-frame clones and leaves some out. The sample carries about 62,000 clones, about 85% recorded once. The material sequenced was CD4+ or CD8+ T cells sorted from blood, taken in a trial of the OX40 agonist ivuxolimab. The receptors derive from an adult with an advanced solid tumor such as melanoma, head and neck, liver or kidney cancer.

This clone has only one observation. CDR3 DNA sequence: TGCGCCAGCAGACCCTGGACAGGGTCCAAAATCTACGAGCAGTACTTC. It encodes CASRPWTGSKIYEQYF. This chain links TRBV4-1 with TRBJ2-7; 8 nucleotides agree with TRBD1. CDR3 length: 16 residues. Looked up from germline, CDR1 is MGHRA and CDR2 is YSYEKL. J was trimmed by 3 bases and V by 6 bases; bases with no gene match: 13.

This rearrangement joins TRBV30 to TRBJ1-5, with 10 bases aligning to TRBD1. Germline CDR1 reads GTSNPN; CDR2 reads SVGIG (reference sequence). Trimming removed 5 bases from V and 9 bases from J; junction bases left unmatched: 4. The CDR3 covers 12 residues. This CDR3 reads CAWGTGDLPQHF. The DNA for the CDR3 is TGTGCCTGGGGGACAGGGGATCTGCCCCAGCATTTT.

CDR3 sequence (DNA): TGTGCCAGTAGCAGACTCTCGGACAGCTCTAATGAAAAACTGTTTTTT. As protein: CASSRLSDSSNEKLFF. The chain employs TRBV19 and TRBJ1-4, with a weak D call TRBD1 (6 bases). Trimming cost V 6 bases and J 3 bases, with 17 bases left between them. The CDR3 has 16 residues. Germline V lookup: CDR1 LNHDA, CDR2 SQIVND (reference sequence).

The V and J genes are TRBV27 and TRBJ2-3; no firm D call. The V gene lost 4 bases and the J gene lost 2 bases, with 10 bases spanning the gap. The CDR3 is 14 residues long. Per the germline V gene, CDR1 is MNHEY and CDR2 is SMNVEV (reference sequence). CDR3 bases: TGTGCCAGCAGTTGGTTCTTCCCCACAGATACGCAGTATTTT. Translating gives CASSWFFPTDTQYF.

The V gene is TRBV11-2, the J gene TRBJ2-7; D call uncertain. V lost 1 base and J 1 base, leaving 14 bases between the germline ends. Germline V gives CDR1 SGHAT, CDR2 FQNNGV. This CDR3 is 16 amino acids long. The DNA of the CDR3 is TGTGCCAGCAGCTTAGGAGGAGCCCCCGGGTCCTACGAGCAGTACTTC. Encoded protein: CASSLGGAPGSYEQYF. The variable domain in full, completed from reference TRBV11-2 and TRBJ2-7, reads EAGVAQSPRYKIIEKRQSVAFWCNPISGHATLYWYQQILGQGPKLLIQFQNNGVVDDSQLPKDRFSAERLKGVDSTLKIQPAKLEDSAVYLCASSLGGAPGSYEQYFGPGTRLTVT.

The chain has TRBV27 and TRBJ1-3; no clear D. There are 15 residues in the CDR3. Looked up from germline, CDR1 is MNHEY and CDR2 is SMNVEV (reference sequence). Trimming shortened V by 6 bases and J by 0 bases, and 12 bases separated the two germline ends. The CDR3 DNA reads TGTGCCAGCAGCCCCGGAGGACTCTCTGGAAACACCATATATTTT. Encoded protein: CASSPGGLSGNTIYF.

This clone was counted once. The chain carries TRBV29-1 and TRBJ2-7; 11 positions match TRBD1. Unmatched junction bases numbered 9, after V lost 8 bases and J lost 3 bases. CDR1 and CDR2 from the germline V gene are SQVTM and ANQGSEA. The CDR3 is 14 amino acids. Here the CDR3 DNA reads TGCAGCATCCACCTTGGGACAGGGGGCTACGAGCAGTACTTC. Its protein product is CSIHLGTGGYEQYF.

The J gene is TRBJ2-3, the V gene TRBV7-9; perhaps D is TRBD1 or TRBD2 (6 bases each). The V and J ends lost 4 bases and 4 bases respectively, with 15 bases between them. Germline CDR1 and CDR2: SEHNR and FQNEAQ (reference sequence). CDR3 length equals 15 residues. This CDR3 is CASSYGGRAADTQYF. The CDR3 DNA follows: TGTGCCAGCAGCTACGGGGGCAGGGCCGCAGATACGCAGTATTTT.

This chain connects TRBV10-3 to TRBJ1-4; 11 bases fit TRBD1. The CDR3 spans 16 residues. J was trimmed by 5 bases and V by 4 bases; bases with no gene match: 6. Looked up from germline, CDR1 is ENHRY and CDR2 is SYGVKD. The CDR3 is CAISVQDRGPNEKLFF. CDR3 sequence (DNA): TGTGCCATCAGTGTCCAGGACAGGGGGCCAAATGAAAAACTGTTTTTT.

This clone appeared a single time. This sequence joins TRBV7-2 and TRBJ2-5; tentative D call: TRBD1 (5 bases). The germline V gene has CDR1 SGHTA and CDR2 FQGNSA. The CDR3 length is 14 residues. With 3 bases removed from V and 3 bases from J, the gap between germline ends came to 11 bases. CDR3 sequence: CASSFGHMEETQYF. Written as DNA, the CDR3 is TGTGCCAGCAGCTTTGGACACATGGAAGAGACCCAGTACTTC.

In this sample, this clone turned up once. The V call is TRBV28, the J call TRBJ1-4, with D possibly matching TRBD1 (6 bases). Looked up from germline, CDR1 is MDHEN and CDR2 is SYDVKM. Trimming removed 6 bases at V and 8 bases at J, with 19 bases between. The CDR3 is 15 amino acids. This CDR3 is CASSPFQGIGEKLFF. In nucleotides, the CDR3 is TGTGCCAGCAGCCCCTTCCAGGGGATAGGGGAAAAACTGTTTTTT.

The CDR3 region has the DNA TGTGCCAGCAGTACGACATCGACCAAAAACATTCAGTACTTC. This sequence encodes CASSTTSTKNIQYF. The chain uses TRBV6-5 and TRBJ2-4; D uncertain. The CDR3 sequence is 14 residues long. Germline CDR1 and CDR2: MNHEY and SVGAGI. V lost 5 bases and J lost 2, with 10 bases in between.

This clone has just a few counts. The rearrangement joins TRBV9 to TRBJ1-1; D not certain. The V and J ends lost 0 bases and 4 bases respectively, with 10 bases between them. The CDR3 sequence is 14 residues long. Germline V lookup: CDR1 SGDLS, CDR2 YYNGEE. CDR3 sequence reads: CASSVEGSFTEAFF. CDR3 DNA sequence: TGTGCCAGCAGCGTAGAGGGCAGTTTCACTGAAGCTTTCTTT.

The chain employs TRBV14 and TRBJ2-1; 9 positions agree with TRBD2. V lost 4 bases to trimming and J lost 8 bases; unmatched junction nucleotides: 6. The CDR3 sequence is 14 residues long. Germline V gene lookup returns CDR1 SGHDN and CDR2 FVKESK. The CDR3 region has the DNA TGTGCCAGCAGCCCGCGGGGGGGCCGAGATGAGCAGTTCTTC. Amino acids: CASSPRGGRDEQFF.

V usage is TRBV13 and J usage is TRBJ1-4, with D unresolved. Germline CDR1 reads PRHDT; CDR2 reads FYEKMQ (reference sequence). Trimming removed 5 bases from V and 1 base from J, with 14 bases in between. The CDR3 is 16 residues long. The DNA for the CDR3 is TGTGCCAGCAGCCGAAGGATCAAGGGAACTAATGAAAAACTGTTTTTT. As protein: CASSRRIKGTNEKLFF.

This sequence joins TRBV18 and TRBJ1-4, with TRBD1 matching over 7 bases. Germline V gives CDR1 KGHSH, CDR2 LQKENI. CDR3 size: 16 residues. Trimming cost V 3 bases and J 3 bases; bases outside gene matches: 7. This CDR3 is CASSPPDRAANEKLFF. The CDR3 DNA is TGTGCCAGCTCACCTCCCGACAGGGCAGCTAATGAAAAACTGTTTTTT.

This clone was seen a handful of times. The chain uses TRBV4-2 and TRBJ2-7; TRBD2 matches at 9 bases. The CDR3 is made up of 15 amino acids. Trimming took 4 bases from V and 0 from J; bases not matched to a gene: 4. The germline CDR1 and CDR2 sequences are LGHNA and YNFKEQ. The CDR3 loop reads CASSRERGASYEQYF. The DNA for the CDR3 is TGTGCCAGCAGCCGCGAGCGGGGGGCCTCCTACGAGCAGTACTTC.

This chain joins TRBV2 and TRBJ1-3; D uncertain. Between the trimmed V and J ends, which lost 4 bases and 0 bases, there was a span of 7 bases. Germline V gene data show CDR1 as SNHLY and CDR2 as FYNNEI. The CDR3 consists of 14 residues. Here the CDR3 DNA reads TGTGCCAGCAGTGGGCAGTTCTCTGGAAACACCATATATTTT. Translated: CASSGQFSGNTIYF.

V gene TRBV11-2 combines with J gene TRBJ2-7, with a possible D match to TRBD2 (6 bases). V was trimmed by 5 bases and J by 3 bases, leaving 14 bases between them. The CDR3 contains 14 residues. Germline CDR1 is SGHAT and CDR2 is FQNNGV. The CDR3 loop is CASSRTDSGYEQYF. The CDR3 coding sequence is TGTGCCAGCAGCCGAACCGATAGCGGCTACGAGCAGTACTTC. Based on the CDR3 plus reference TRBV11-2 and TRBJ2-7, the full variable domain is EAGVAQSPRYKIIEKRQSVAFWCNPISGHATLYWYQQILGQGPKLLIQFQNNGVVDDSQLPKDRFSAERLKGVDSTLKIQPAKLEDSAVYLCASSRTDSGYEQYFGPGTRLTVT.

The V and J genes are TRBV2 and TRBJ1-2, with D unclear. V gave up 11 bases and J gave up 5 bases, with 12 bases separating them. The V gene's germline CDR1 is SNHLY and CDR2 FYNNEI. The CDR3 extends over 11 amino acids. CDR3 DNA: TGTGCCCGGTCGCAGTCATATGGCTACACCTTC. It encodes CARSQSYGYTF. Full variable domain (remainder filled in from reference TRBV2 and TRBJ1-2): EPEVTQTPSHQVTQMGQEVILRCVPISNHLYFYWYRQILGQKVEFLVSFYNNEISEKSEIFDDQFSVERPDGSNFTLKIRSTKLEDSAMYFCARSQSYGYTFGSGTRLTVV.

Written as DNA, the CDR3 is TGTGCCAGCAACTTCTCTCAATGCGCGCCCGGAGATACGCAGTATTTT. This translates into CASNFSQCAPGDTQYF. The chain uses TRBV7-6 and TRBJ2-3; D unresolved. Trimming removed 7 bases from V and 5 bases from J, with 22 bases in between. The CDR3 is 16 amino acids. CDR1 SGHVS and CDR2 FNYEAQ come from the germline V gene.

This chain links TRBV30 with TRBJ2-6; 10 positions agree with TRBD1. The CDR3 spans 17 residues. Looked up from germline, CDR1 is GTSNPN and CDR2 is SVGIG (reference sequence). Trimming cost V 3 bases and J 1 base; bases outside gene matches: 6. The CDR3 here is CAWSWDRGQSGANVLTF. The CDR3 DNA reads TGTGCCTGGAGCTGGGACAGGGGACAATCTGGGGCCAACGTCCTGACTTTC.